This T cell receptor beta chain was sequenced in a study of OX40 agonist ivuxolimab in advanced cancers. Study-level information: Patients were treated with ivuxolimab, an agonistic anti-OX40 (CD134) antibody. Administration of intravenous ivuxolimab to patients occurred every 2 weeks at 0.01 to 10 mg/kg.

The CDR3 sequence is 14 residues long. Germline CDR1 and CDR2: MNHEY and SVGAGI. Trimming cost V 0 bases and J 5 bases, with 10 bases left between them. TCRdb's table, derived via immunoSEQ multiplex PCR, lists solely in-frame clones and lacks some. The sample lists about 58,000 clones; over 75% were seen once. The clonotype comes from an adult with an advanced solid tumor such as melanoma, head and neck, liver or kidney cancer. The chain uses TRBV6-5 and TRBJ1-2; D is perhaps TRBD1 (5 bases). The input for sequencing was CD4+ or CD8+ T cells sorted from blood, taken in a trial of the OX40 agonist ivuxolimab. The CDR3 spells CASSYSGTDYGYTF. The CDR3 DNA reads TGTGCCAGCAGTTACTCAGGGACCGATTATGGCTACACCTTC.